The rows below give T cell receptor beta chains drawn from one sample of a study of shared clonotypes between healthy human individuals. The method was immunoSEQ multiplex PCR; TCRdb's version includes in-frame clones alone and lacks a portion of them. The sample yields just over 2,000,000 clones, about 94% seen once. Sequenced: naive CD8+ T cells sorted from blood. The receptors were gathered from a young man in good health. CDR3s leave out the opening cysteine and the closing phenylalanine or tryptophan.

j_call | v_call | cdr3_aa
TRBJ2-2 | TRBV7-8 | ASSLGMGQAFTGELF
TRBJ2-7 | TRBV6-1 | ASRPRAGEYYEQY
TRBJ1-6 | TRBV7-2 | ASSLARDSYNSPLH
TRBJ2-3 | TRBV5-1 | ASSLAGESTDTQY
TRBJ1-5 | TRBV6-4 | ASSDRNRISLSNQPQH
TRBJ2-7 | TRBV7-9 | ASSLGVSFEQY
TRBJ2-7 | TRBV27 | ASHPLGGAGTYEQY
TRBJ1-4 | TRBV27 | ASNPTGTMEKLF
TRBJ1-5 | TRBV11-2 | ASSRTGDSNQPQH
TRBJ2-3 | TRBV6-1 | ASSEALRTSGRDTDTQY
TRBJ2-7 | TRBV28 | ASRLAGGGGEQY
TRBJ2-7 | TRBV5-1 | ASSLKPTGTPYEQY
TRBJ1-3 | TRBV6-1 | ASSDRDSSGNTIY
TRBJ1-1 | TRBV10-3 | AISPPGFGAEAF
TRBJ2-7 | TRBV5-1 | ASRARGQASYEQY
TRBJ1-2 | TRBV19 | ASSIDWEEANYGYT
TRBJ2-7 | TRBV10-2 | ASSELGEVSTYEQY
TRBJ2-1 | TRBV10-1 | ASSEQPAAGYNEQF
TRBJ2-7 | TRBV2 | ASTGQGLTEQY
TRBJ1-4 | TRBV7-9 | ASSSASEGELKLF
TRBJ1-2 | TRBV11-2 | ASSLFGGANYGYT
TRBJ1-1 | TRBV5-8 | ASSPRVGGSEGLDTEAF
TRBJ1-5 | TRBV7-9 | ASSSPGQTIGNQPQH
TRBJ2-3 | TRBV27 | ASSLSGTDTQY
TRBJ2-1 | TRBV4-2 | ASSHGDGSSYNEQF
TRBJ1-1 | TRBV10-3 | AIRGLGGNTEAF
TRBJ2-7 | TRBV9 | ASSASGTSGEYEQY
TRBJ2-7 | TRBV5-6 | ASSLRGQTYEQY
TRBJ2-3 | TRBV7-9 | ASDVVGVSTDTQY
TRBJ2-3 | TRBV11-2 | ASSPLAGLTDTQY
TRBJ2-7 | TRBV11-1 | ASSYRELDGEQY